This T cell receptor beta chain was sequenced in a study of blood T cell repertoires in COVID-19 (dated by TCRdb to between 2020 and 2021). Turning to the overall study: Collaborator samples came from the United States, Italy and Spain and covered acute and convalescent phases of COVID-19. Samples came from the ongoing ImmuneRACE study (first 160 participants) plus 1,254 subjects from 6 global collaborators. A de-identified subject ID, COVID-19 status, age in years and sex were almost always included in the sample metadata. A freely available public database, intended as a resource for researchers studying the immune response to SARS-CoV-2, is where the repertoires were released. The prospective study material was composed of cDNA or gDNA derived from T cells, B-cell-depleted T cells, or PBMCs. Where HLA class I and class II types were available, the types were taken from metadata supplied by the sample provider, not from assay-based typing. The dataset comprised deeply sampled blood TCRbeta repertoires from subjects exposed to, actively infected with, or recovered from COVID-19. What the research found in general, with its limitations: The amount of clinical and demographic metadata varied by source and participant and was provided uncurated.

In Seattle, one collaborating source enrolled patients while the infection was active and tracked those patients longitudinally over the course of disease. Whole blood was collected in K2EDTA tubes by collaborating institutions according to the institutions' own protocols. For TCRbeta analysis, collaborators shipped samples in one of three forms: frozen whole blood, isolated PBMCs, or DNA extracted from either of those sample types. Ends trimmed: V by 8 bases, J by 4 bases; bases unmatched to a gene: 12. The CDR3 contains 15 residues, cysteine and phenylalanine counted. Here the CDR3 DNA is all that survives: 45 bases in frame from base 1. CDR1 and CDR2, per the germline V gene (reference sequence), are PRHDT and FYEKMQ. Regarding this clone: It has no known antigen specificity. No qualities accompany the bases; no much larger clone lies one base away.

TCRbeta CDR3 regions were amplified from genomic DNA using the immunoSEQ Assay, a bias-controlled multiplex PCR. The paper's data handling went like this. Within the assay, amplification of reference gene primers was used to estimate how many nucleated cells each sample contained. Sequence reads were collapsed and filtered to measure the absolute abundance of every unique TCRbeta CDR3 rearrangement. Productive Simpson clonality was computed per sample as the square root of Simpson's diversity index over productive rearrangements. The table was pulled from immuneACCESS by TCRdb, which kept in-frame rearrangements only. Such tables lose some clones; where checked, under half of the loss comes from unresolved V genes, and the rest has no known cause. V and J calls plus clone size are reproduced from that table; the DNA served to infer D and trimming. The sample table lists some 240,000 clones, approximately 80% of them with a count of one. Approximately 7.5% of the sample rests with the top ten.

The chain uses TRBV13 and TRBJ2-3, with 7 middle bases fitting TRBD2. The clonotype was recovered from an elderly woman with COVID-19, enrolled during active disease. Source material: peripheral blood. The CDR3 here reads CASSGLKRGSDTQYF. The DNA sequence is TGTGCCAGCTCCGGACTAAAGCGGGGATCAGATACGCAGTATTTT.